Shown below are 24 T cell receptor beta chains from a single sample sequenced in a study of cytomegalovirus exposure and HLA in healthy donors. Assay: immunoSEQ multiplex PCR; the TCRdb copy retains only in-frame clones and omits some. In the table there are 45,000 to 55,000 clones, approximately 85% of which are singletons. Sequencing was done on a sample of PBMCs. Source of these receptors: a woman aged 25 to 45 in good health and CMV-seronegative.

This clone was recorded once. This chain connects TRBV6-1 to TRBJ1-5, with TRBD1 identical over 7 bases. Germline V gives CDR1 MNHNS, CDR2 SASEGT. V dropped 8 bases and J dropped 0; count of bases not matched to a gene: 4. The CDR3 consists of 14 residues. CDR3 in amino acids: CASEGAYSNQPQHF. The CDR3 nucleotides read TGTGCCAGCGAGGGGGCCTATAGCAATCAGCCCCAGCATTTT.

This chain uses TRBV10-3 with TRBJ1-4; D remains unclear. The CDR3 spans 13 residues. The germline V gene encodes CDR1 ENHRY and CDR2 SYGVKD. Trimming stripped 4 bases from V and 4 bases from J, with 7 bases between. The CDR3 loop reads CAISGGGNEKLFF. The CDR3, as DNA: TGTGCCATCAGTGGCGGTGGTAATGAAAAACTGTTTTTT.

The chain employs TRBV6-5 and TRBJ2-7, with 9 bases that match TRBD1. This CDR3 contains 15 residues. The V gene's germline CDR1 is MNHEY and CDR2 SVGAGI. After removal of 7 bases from V and 5 bases from J, the junction contained 12 bases not matched to a gene. CDR3 sequence: CASMRLGQGKNEQYF. CDR3 DNA: TGTGCCAGCATGCGATTAGGACAGGGGAAAAACGAGCAGTACTTC.

The rearrangement uses TRBV10-2 and TRBJ1-1; no reliable D call. Germline lookup yields CDR1 WSHSY and CDR2 SAAADI. The CDR3 has 15 amino acids. V was pared by 5 bases and J by 0 bases, with 13 bases between. The CDR3 region has the DNA TGCGCCAGCAGTCTTTCAGGTTTCATGAACACTGAAGCTTTCTTT. Its protein product is CASSLSGFMNTEAFF.

The V gene is TRBV28, the J gene TRBJ2-2, with 7 bases matching TRBD1. This CDR3 contains 16 residues. Germline trimming cut 4 bases from V and 5 bases from J; bases unmatched to any gene: 10. From germline, CDR1 is MDHEN and CDR2 SYDVKM. CDR3 DNA: TGTGCCAGCAGTTCCCCCAGCAGGGGGACGACCGGGGAGCTGTTTTTT. Its protein is CASSSPSRGTTGELFF.

The chain carries TRBV6-4 and TRBJ2-5; 10 nucleotides align to TRBD2. The CDR3 length is 15 residues. J lost 2 bases, V lost 4 bases, and 4 bases had no gene match. The V gene's germline CDR1 is MRHNA and CDR2 SNTAGT. CDR3 DNA: TGTGCCAGCAGTGCGACTAGCGGGTCGCAAGAGACCCAGTACTTC. It translates to CASSATSGSQETQYF.

In its sample, this clone was seen a few times. The chain recombines TRBV2 with TRBJ2-3; 7 bases match TRBD2. The CDR3 contains 13 residues. The V and J ends lost 4 bases and 5 bases, in that order; junction bases with no gene match: 3. CDR1 is SNHLY, CDR2 FYNNEI, per germline. This CDR3 reads CASSGGGRDTQYF. The CDR3 DNA reads as TGTGCCAGCAGTGGCGGCGGGAGAGATACGCAGTATTTT.

The chain is built from TRBV9 and TRBJ1-4; possible D gene TRBD1, 6 bases. V lost 4 bases to trimming and J lost 5 bases, with 12 bases between them. This CDR3 spans 14 amino acids. Germline V CDR1 and CDR2: SGDLS, YYNGEE. CDR3 DNA: TGTGCCAGCAGCCTGGGGGCAGGGAATGAAAAACTGTTTTTT. Protein sequence: CASSLGAGNEKLFF.

This clone appeared a few times. The chain has TRBV6-4 and TRBJ2-2; 7 positions agree with TRBD2. The CDR3 extends over 16 amino acids. Per germline, CDR1 MRHNA and CDR2 SNTAGT. V lost 8 bases, J lost 6 bases, and 15 bases stayed unmatched. The CDR3 is CASRAGRGKDAGELFF. DNA of the CDR3: TGTGCCAGCCGGGCGGGGAGGGGAAAAGACGCCGGGGAGCTGTTTTTT.

The chain carries TRBV11-2 and TRBJ2-1; perhaps TRBD1 as D (6 bases). Germline V gene lookup returns CDR1 SGHAT and CDR2 FQNNGV. The CDR3 length is 15 residues. With 6 bases removed from V and 3 bases from J, the gap between germline ends came to 15 bases. The CDR3: CASRGSGAYYNEQFF. The CDR3 nucleotides are TGTGCCAGCAGAGGTTCAGGGGCTTACTACAATGAGCAGTTCTTC.

The chain carries TRBV13 and TRBJ1-1; 10 bases map to TRBD1. In germline, CDR1 is PRHDT, CDR2 FYEKMQ (reference sequence). Trimming took 5 bases from V and 4 from J; bases not matched to a gene: 13. CDR3 size: 17 residues. The CDR3 here is CASSDRQGAGNPTEAFF. DNA of the CDR3: TGTGCCAGCAGCGATAGACAGGGGGCCGGTAATCCCACTGAAGCTTTCTTT.

On this clone itself: The junction does not match germline at one end; this may be a read error. The CDR3 is CASGQRTYEQYF. CDR3 DNA sequence: TGTGCCAGCGGCCAGAGGACCTACGAGCAGTACTTC. The rearrangement joins TRBV14 to TRBJ2-7; D is unclear. The germline V gene has CDR1 SGHDN and CDR2 FVKESK. The CDR3 has 12 amino acids.

The CDR3 loop reads CASSDTHSYNEQFF. The CDR3 DNA is TGTGCCAGCAGTGACACTCACTCCTACAATGAGCAGTTCTTC. The chain couples TRBV6-4 to TRBJ2-1; the D is unclear. Per germline, CDR1 MRHNA and CDR2 SNTAGT. V lost 2 bases, J lost 0 bases, and 5 bases lay in between. This CDR3 is built from 14 residues.

The chain is built from TRBV29-1 and TRBJ2-3, with 7 bases that match TRBD1. J was trimmed by 2 bases and V by 0 bases; bases with no gene match: 11. Germline CDR1 reads SQVTM; CDR2 reads ANQGSEA. The CDR3 extends over 17 amino acids. CDR3 in amino acids: CSVEDPRQGMDTDTQYF. The CDR3 DNA reads as TGCAGCGTTGAAGACCCCCGACAGGGAATGGACACAGATACGCAGTATTTT.

J is TRBJ2-7 and V is TRBV10-1; D is perhaps TRBD2 (5 bases). The V end was cut by 2 bases, the J end by 1 base, with 6 bases between. Looked up from germline, CDR1 is WNHNN and CDR2 is SYGVQD (reference sequence). The CDR3 extends over 13 amino acids. CDR3 protein: CASSERGSYEQYF. The CDR3 bases are TGCGCCAGCAGTGAGCGCGGGTCCTACGAGCAGTACTTC.

The rearrangement joins TRBV20-1 to TRBJ2-7; D ambiguous. This CDR3 region has 11 residues. Trimming removed 6 bases from V and 6 bases from J, with 12 bases in between. CDR1 and CDR2 from the germline V gene are DFQATT and SNEGSKA (reference sequence). The CDR3 DNA sequence: TGCAGTGCCTGGTCCAGGCTCGAGCAGTACTTC. The encoded protein is CSAWSRLEQYF.

The chain has TRBV27 and TRBJ2-3, with 7 bases fitting TRBD1. The CDR3 length is 17 residues. V was pared by 0 bases and J by 4 bases, with 10 bases of the junction left unmatched. The V gene's germline CDR1 is MNHEY and CDR2 SMNVEV (reference sequence). In DNA, the CDR3 is TGTGCCAGCAGTTTATCGACACCGGGACAGCAGTCAGATACGCAGTATTTT. It encodes CASSLSTPGQQSDTQYF.

This chain connects TRBV2 to TRBJ2-3, with 10 positions matching TRBD2. This CDR3 has 19 residues. With V trimmed by 3 bases and J by 2 bases, 14 bases remained unmatched. The V gene's germline CDR1 is SNHLY and CDR2 FYNNEI. In DNA, the CDR3 is TGTGCCAGCAGTGATAAGGGGTTGGGGCTAGCGGGAGACACAGATACGCAGTATTTT. It is translated as CASSDKGLGLAGDTDTQYF.

V gene TRBV5-1 combines with J gene TRBJ2-1; 7 nucleotides align to TRBD2. The CDR3 is made up of 13 amino acids. The germline V gene encodes CDR1 SGHRS and CDR2 YFSETQ. V was clipped by 1 base and J by 12 bases; unmatched bases: 7. The CDR3 spells CASSLNAGDRQFF. CDR3 DNA: TGCGCCAGCAGCTTGAATGCGGGAGACCGGCAGTTCTTC.

V is TRBV29-1 and J is TRBJ1-1; no clear D. CDR1 and CDR2 from the germline V gene are SQVTM and ANQGSEA. Trimming pared 7 bases from V and 8 bases from J, leaving 17 bases between. This CDR3 region has 12 residues. CDR3 coding DNA: TGCAGCGCCCAATATTCAGAGAGGGAAGCTTTCTTT. Amino acid sequence: CSAQYSEREAFF.

The rearrangement uses TRBV28 and TRBJ2-3; 12 bases match TRBD2. Trimming removed 4 bases from V and 4 bases from J; junction bases left unmatched: 6. Per the germline V gene, CDR1 is MDHEN and CDR2 is SYDVKM. This CDR3 has 16 amino acids. The CDR3: CASSSLTSGSADTQYF. In nucleotides, the CDR3 is TGTGCCAGCAGTTCGTTGACTAGCGGGAGTGCAGATACGCAGTATTTT.

V usage is TRBV15 and J usage is TRBJ1-1, with 8 bases lining up with TRBD1. Germline CDR1 and CDR2: LNHNV and YYDKDF (reference sequence). CDR3 length: 16 residues. The junction had 7 bases not matched to a gene; V was cut back by 0 bases and J by 4 bases. CDR3 protein: CATSRDQQGESTEAFF. The CDR3 nucleotides are TGTGCCACCAGCAGAGACCAACAGGGGGAGTCCACTGAAGCTTTCTTT. Full variable domain (outside the CDR3, taken from reference TRBV15 and TRBJ1-1): DAMVIQNPRYQVTQFGKPVTLSCSQTLNHNVMYWYQQKSSQAPKLLFHYYDKDFNNEADTPDNFQSRRPNTSFCFLDIRSPGLGDTAMYLCATSRDQQGESTEAFFGQGTRLTVV.

This chain links TRBV14 with TRBJ2-7; 7 bases map to TRBD2. J lost 5 bases, V lost 3 bases, and 7 bases had no gene match. CDR1 and CDR2 from the germline V gene are SGHDN and FVKESK. The CDR3 spans 14 residues. The CDR3 protein is CASSQAGVLHEQYF. CDR3 coding DNA: TGTGCCAGCAGCCAGGCGGGAGTTCTGCACGAGCAGTACTTC.

In this sample, this clone turned up a few times. This chain connects TRBV2 to TRBJ2-1, with 12 bases fitting TRBD2. V lost 0 bases and J lost 9; bases outside the gene matches: 6. Germline V lookup: CDR1 SNHLY, CDR2 FYNNEI. This CDR3 has 16 amino acids. The CDR3 protein is CASSEASASGRGEQFF. The DNA for the CDR3 is TGTGCCAGCAGTGAAGCGTCGGCTAGCGGGAGGGGTGAGCAGTTCTTC.